This section outlines one T cell receptor (beta chain) sequence together with its context. The antigen remains unidentified. This sample is part of a study of T cell responses to AZD1222 COVID-19 vaccine. Here immunoSEQ multiplex PCR was the method, and the copy in TCRdb shows in-frame clones only, minus some. The profile covers more than 70,000 clones, with approximately 86% appearing a single time and over 7.5% taken by the ten largest. The CDR3 extends over 12 amino acids. Trimming stripped 1 base from V and 7 bases from J, with 5 bases between. The germline gives CDR1 SNHLY, CDR2 FYNNEI. Study-level findings and limits: Reportedly, nearly half of unique spike TCRs recognized epitopes outside B.1.351/B.1.1.7 mutations. All repertoire sampling was performed exclusively after the peak T cell response.

The source is an adult in good health. Source: peripheral blood, taken on day 0 of AZD1222 vaccination. The chain combines TRBV2 with TRBJ1-5; D unclear. DNA of the CDR3: TGTGCCAGCAGTGAAGGGGCGCAGCCCCAGCATTTT. Protein product: CASSEGAQPQHF.